This passage covers 17 T cell receptor beta chains from one sample sequenced in a study of cytomegalovirus exposure and HLA in healthy donors. It was with 60 Vbeta and 13 Jbeta primers that the PCR ran. The assay was immunoSEQ multiplex PCR, and TCRdb's table has in-frame clones only and misses some. The table has over 95,000 clones, around 82% seen once. The sample comprised PBMCs. Receptor source: a young woman in good health and CMV-seropositive.

The chain employs TRBV5-1 and TRBJ2-1, with 13 bases that match TRBD2. Trimming at V came to 4 bases and at J to 5 bases, leaving 12 bases not matched to a gene. Per the germline V gene, CDR1 is SGHRS and CDR2 is YFSETQ. This CDR3 spans 18 amino acids. This chain's CDR3 is CASSRPNLLAGGDNEQFF. Here the CDR3 DNA reads TGCGCCAGCAGCAGACCCAATTTACTAGCGGGGGGGGACAATGAGCAGTTCTTC. Full variable domain (outside the CDR3, taken from reference TRBV5-1 and TRBJ2-1): KAGVTQTPRYLIKTRGQQVTLSCSPISGHRSVSWYQQTPGQGLQFLFEYFSETQRNKGNFPGRFSGRQFSNSRSEMNVSTLELGDSALYLCASSRPNLLAGGDNEQFFGPGTRLTVL.

In this sample, this clone turned up a few times. V is TRBV5-1 and J is TRBJ2-6; D perhaps matches TRBD1 (6 bases). V dropped 4 bases and J dropped 4 bases, with 12 bases sitting between them. Per germline, CDR1 SGHRS and CDR2 YFSETQ. CDR3 length equals 15 residues. The chain's CDR3 is CASSVTGPGANVLTF. The CDR3 bases are TGCGCCAGCAGCGTAACAGGGCCCGGGGCCAACGTCCTGACTTTC.

This clone was picked up one time. The chain carries TRBV7-6 and TRBJ2-5; possibly TRBD2 for D (6 bases). CDR3 size: 13 residues. V lost 1 base and J lost 5, with 8 bases in between. Germline loops: CDR1 SGHVS, CDR2 FNYEAQ. CDR3 sequence reads: CASSLGLGETQYF. CDR3 nucleotides: TGTGCCAGCAGCTTAGGACTAGGGGAGACCCAGTACTTC. The entire variable domain, with the rest obtained from reference TRBV7-6 and TRBJ2-5, is as follows: GAGVSQSPRYKVTKRGQDVALRCDPISGHVSLYWYRQALGQGPEFLTYFNYEAQQDKSGLPNDRFSAERPEGSISTLTIQRTEQRDSAMYRCASSLGLGETQYFGPGTRLLVL.

This clone has ten or more counts. The V gene is TRBV2, the J gene TRBJ1-2; 10 nucleotides agree with TRBD1. V trimming: 5 bases; J trimming: 8 bases; junction bases outside the gene matches: 8. The CDR3 has 14 residues. Germline CDR1 reads SNHLY; CDR2 reads FYNNEI. The CDR3 DNA reads as TGTGCCAGCAGTCCCGGGACAGGGGTTCGGGGCTACACCTTC. This sequence encodes CASSPGTGVRGYTF.

The chain has TRBV18 and TRBJ2-7; 11 bases are a match to TRBD1. The CDR3 has 15 residues. Per germline, CDR1 KGHSH and CDR2 LQKENI. Losses at the gene ends were 1 base for V and 3 bases for J; bases not matched to a gene: 2. The CDR3 DNA reads as TGTGCCAGCTCACCACAGGGGACAGGGGGCTACGAGCAGTACTTC. Amino acids: CASSPQGTGGYEQYF.

This clone appeared once. The gene calls are TRBV6-5 and TRBJ1-2; unclear D gene. Trimming pared 0 bases from V and 6 bases from J, leaving 11 bases between. The length of the CDR3 is 14 residues. The germline gives CDR1 MNHEY, CDR2 SVGAGI. CDR3 in amino acids: CASSYSGPMNGYTF. CDR3 bases: TGTGCCAGCAGTTACTCTGGGCCAATGAATGGCTACACCTTC.

The rearrangement joins TRBV9 to TRBJ1-2; D unresolved. This CDR3 has 12 residues. V lost 4 bases, J lost 5 bases, and 9 bases lay in between. Germline V gene lookup returns CDR1 SGDLS and CDR2 YYNGEE. CDR3 region: CASSQTEYGYTF. For the CDR3, the DNA is TGTGCCAGCAGCCAAACCGAGTATGGCTACACCTTC.

This clone was detected a few times. The V call is TRBV7-2, the J call TRBJ1-5, with TRBD1 matching over 7 bases. Unmatched junction bases numbered 6, after V lost 4 bases and J lost 6 bases. Germline loops: CDR1 SGHTA, CDR2 FQGNSA. The CDR3 has 14 amino acids. The CDR3 sequence: CASSSRQGGQPQHF. The CDR3 DNA reads as TGTGCCAGCAGCTCACGACAGGGCGGTCAGCCCCAGCATTTT.

This clone was detected a few times. The V gene is TRBV9, the J gene TRBJ2-3; maybe TRBD2 (6 bases). The ends were cut back, 3 bases at V and 4 bases at J, with 12 bases in the middle. Germline CDR1 reads SGDLS; CDR2 reads YYNGEE. This CDR3 is built from 14 residues. The CDR3 here is CASSAVGGADTQYF. For the CDR3, the DNA is TGTGCCAGCAGCGCCGTCGGCGGGGCAGATACGCAGTATTTT.

This clone was seen only once. V usage is TRBV5-4 and J usage is TRBJ2-5; 7 nucleotides agree with TRBD2. Germline V gene sequence: CDR1 SGHNT, CDR2 YYREEE (reference sequence). J lost 3 bases, V lost 4 bases, and 12 bases had no gene match. The CDR3 totals 16 residues. CDR3 bases: TGTGCCAGCAGCCCTGAGATTGTGCTAGCGGAAGAGACCCAGTACTTC. Its translation: CASSPEIVLAEETQYF.

The chain employs TRBV9 and TRBJ2-7; D possibly corresponds to TRBD1 (6 bases). CDR3 length: 14 residues. Germline-derived CDR1 and CDR2 are SGDLS and YYNGEE. V was pared by 4 bases and J by 2 bases, with 13 bases between. For the CDR3, the DNA is TGTGCCAGCAGCACCGGGACAAAACCCTACGAGCAGTACTTC. It yields the protein CASSTGTKPYEQYF.

This chain joins TRBV4-1 and TRBJ2-7; 11 nucleotides agree with TRBD2. This CDR3 has 14 residues. Germline CDR1 reads MGHRA; CDR2 reads YSYEKL. J gave up 9 bases and V 1 base, and 5 bases lay outside the gene matches. The CDR3 reads CASSQVFLAGGQYF. CDR3 nucleotide sequence: TGCGCCAGCAGCCAAGTTTTTCTAGCGGGGGGGCAGTACTTC.

The chain recombines TRBV19 with TRBJ1-1; D might be TRBD1 (5 bases). Germline-derived CDR1 and CDR2 are LNHDA and SQIVND (reference sequence). The V end was cut by 7 bases, the J end by 5 bases, with 20 bases between. The CDR3 is made up of 15 amino acids. Here the CDR3 DNA reads TGTGCCAGTAAGGAGCAGGGCGAGTGGGGTACTGAAGCTTTCTTT. As protein: CASKEQGEWGTEAFF.

The chain uses TRBV13 and TRBJ2-7; the match to TRBD2 covers 8 bases. The germline CDR1 and CDR2 sequences are PRHDT and FYEKMQ (reference sequence). V lost 5 bases and J lost 3; bases outside the gene matches: 3. This CDR3 has 13 residues. CDR3 loop: CASSQGTSYEQYF. CDR3 coding DNA: TGTGCCAGCAGCCAAGGGACTAGCTACGAGCAGTACTTC.

This sequence joins TRBV5-6 and TRBJ1-2; D unclear. Germline values: CDR1 SGHDT, CDR2 YYEEEE. The V end was cut by 7 bases, the J end by 4 bases, with 20 bases between. The CDR3 has 15 amino acids. Here the CDR3 DNA reads TGTGCCAGCCGCCAGGTTCCGACGGCTGCCTATGGCTACACCTTC. It specifies CASRQVPTAAYGYTF. The variable domain in full, completed from reference TRBV5-6 and TRBJ1-2, reads DAGVTQSPTHLIKTRGQQVTLRCSPKSGHDTVSWYQQALGQGPQFIFQYYEEEERQRGNFPDRFSGHQFPNYSSELNVNALLLGDSALYLCASRQVPTAAYGYTFGSGTRLTVV.

V gene TRBV5-1 combines with J gene TRBJ1-1; D is possibly TRBD1 (5 bases). Trimming cost V 4 bases and J 1 base, with 20 bases left between them. The CDR3 contains 17 residues. Germline-derived CDR1 and CDR2 are SGHRS and YFSETQ. The CDR3 sequence: CASSIGHGTNPNTEAFF. In DNA form, the CDR3 reads TGCGCCAGCAGCATCGGACACGGAACTAATCCGAACACTGAAGCTTTCTTT.

This chain links TRBV11-3 with TRBJ1-1, with D perhaps matching TRBD1 (5 bases). This CDR3 has 15 amino acids. The germline V gene has CDR1 SGHNT and CDR2 YENEEA. V lost 5 bases and J lost 3, with 16 bases in between. CDR3 nucleotides: TGTGCCAGCAGCCCCGACAGAGCTCGTGACACTGAAGCTTTCTTT. As protein: CASSPDRARDTEAFF.